The 4 T cell receptor beta chains listed next were all sequenced from one sample in a study of radiotherapy plus CTLA-4 blockade in lung cancer. The table came from immunoSEQ multiplex PCR; TCRdb's copy has only in-frame clones and leaves some out. In the table there are more than 30,000 clones, around 70% of which are singletons. The specimen was peripheral blood, collected from a patient treated with radiotherapy plus ipilimumab. These receptors all come from a human donor with non-small cell lung cancer who had stable disease on radiotherapy plus ipilimumab.

This chain links TRBV4-2 with TRBJ2-3, with 11 bases identical to TRBD1. The junction had 6 bases not matched to a gene; V was cut back by 3 bases and J by 1 base. Germline CDR1 LGHNA, CDR2 YNFKEQ. This CDR3 has 17 amino acids. The CDR3 coding sequence is TGTGCCAGCAGCCAGACCGGGACAGGGGGACGCACAGATACGCAGTATTTT. It encodes CASSQTGTGGRTDTQYF.

The chain is built from TRBV6-1 and TRBJ2-1; tentatively, D is TRBD2 (7 bases). CDR1 is MNHNS, CDR2 SASEGT, per germline. V was pared by 5 bases and J by 8 bases, with 13 bases between. The CDR3 length is 13 residues. CDR3 in amino acids: CASSPRGGDEQFF. CDR3 nucleotide sequence: TGTGCCAGCAGTCCAAGGGGGGGGGATGAGCAGTTCTTC.

This chain uses TRBV6-5 with TRBJ2-5; perhaps TRBD1 as D (6 bases). Trimming took off 3 bases at V and 3 bases at J, with 11 bases between the two ends. Germline lookup yields CDR1 MNHEY and CDR2 SVGAGI. The CDR3 consists of 14 residues. CDR3 in DNA: TGTGCCAGCAGTTATACAGGGACGGAAGAGACCCAGTACTTC. Its protein product is CASSYTGTEETQYF.

The J gene is TRBJ2-3, the V gene TRBV27; tentatively, D is TRBD1 (5 bases). V was pared by 2 bases and J by 2 bases, with 14 bases between. This CDR3 comprises 16 residues. Germline lookup yields CDR1 MNHEY and CDR2 SMNVEV (reference sequence). The CDR3 DNA reads TGTGCCAGCAGTTTAGTCGGTCAGGGCCCCACAGATACGCAGTATTTT. This translates into CASSLVGQGPTDTQYF.